This T cell receptor beta chain comes out of a study of early T cells in non-severe SARS-CoV-2 infection. Turning to the study itself: From unsorted whole blood, bulk RNA was sequenced, and the chains remained unpaired.

One entry per CDR3 protein results from TCRdb running MiXCR on the 5' RACE reads. The sample records about 77,000 distinct CDR3 sequences, around 16% being singletons. The V end was cut by 1 base, the J end by 10 bases, with 16 bases between. This CDR3 has 15 amino acids. Germline V gene data show CDR1 as SGHDN and CDR2 as FVKESK. General study points: VDJdb-based matching was biased toward anti-spike CD8 responses and missed private and CD4 specificities.

This clonotype occurred a few times. Its antigen is currently unknown. This TCR was sampled from an adult who was a healthcare worker with PCR-confirmed SARS-CoV-2 infection or an uninfected control (not recorded which). The V gene is TRBV14, the J gene TRBJ2-2, with D unclear. The sequenced material came from whole blood. The CDR3, as DNA: TGTGCCAGCAGCCAAGTCGGTCAGGCGGCTCAGGAGCTGTTTTTT. Translated, it gives CASSQVGQAAQELFF.